This TCR beta chain was recorded in a study of blood T cell repertoires in COVID-19 (dated by TCRdb to about 2020). Concerning the study at large: Samples covering the acute and convalescent phases of COVID-19 were provided by collaborators in the United States, Italy and Spain. The samples were drawn from the first 160 participants of the ongoing ImmuneRACE study and from some 1,300 subjects provided by 6 global collaborators. Where HLA class I and class II types were available, the types were taken from metadata supplied by the sample provider, not from assay-based typing. The prospective study material was composed of cDNA or gDNA derived from T cells, B-cell-depleted T cells, or PBMCs. Deeply sampled blood TCRbeta repertoires from subjects exposed to, actively infected with, or recovered from COVID-19 were included in the dataset. A freely available public database, intended as a resource for researchers studying the immune response to SARS-CoV-2, is where the repertoires were released. A de-identified subject ID, COVID-19 status, age in years and sex were almost always included in the sample metadata. Results and caveats for the whole study, not just this receptor: The quantity of clinical and demographic metadata differed by source and by participant and was supplied without curation.

Collaborating institutions collected whole blood in K2EDTA tubes following their own protocols. For TCRbeta analysis, collaborators shipped samples as frozen whole blood, isolated PBMCs, or DNA extracted from either of those sample types. TCRbeta CDR3 regions were amplified from genomic DNA by means of the immunoSEQ Assay, a bias-controlled multiplex PCR. The published analysis was carried out like this. The number of nucleated cells in each sample was estimated by amplification of reference gene primers within the assay. To quantify the absolute abundance of each unique TCRbeta CDR3 rearrangement, sequence reads were collapsed and filtered. For each sample, productive Simpson clonality was calculated as the square root of Simpson's diversity index over productive rearrangements. TCRdb carries this immuneACCESS record with in-frame sequences only. Its versions omit some clonotypes, under half of them owing to an unresolved V gene in the studies checked, with the rest unexplained. V and J calls and clone size are given by that table; D and trimming were obtained from the DNA. The sample includes roughly 380,000 clones, with 85% observed a single time. In total, the top ten clones hold about 3.6% of the sample.

In the case of this clone: The clone's antigen remains unknown. One base away there is no much larger clone; base qualities are not given.

Specimen: peripheral blood. The TCR was taken from a woman aged 18-29 years with acute or convalescent COVID-19.

The DNA sequence is as follows: TGTGCCAGCAGCTTACGACTAGGAAGCGAGCAGTACTTC. It translates to CASSLRLGSEQYF. Recombination joined TRBV11-2 with TRBJ2-7, with a weak D call of TRBD2 (6 bases match). V gives up 2 bases and J gives up 6 bases, and the segment between their germline ends measures 11 bases. The CDR3 goes from the cysteine to the phenylalanine over 13 residues. The DNA shown is the 39-base CDR3, in frame from base 1. The germline V gene sets CDR1 to SGHAT and CDR2 to FQNNGV.